This T cell receptor (beta chain) was documented in a study of T cell responses to AZD1222 COVID-19 vaccine. Study-wide context: Analysis merged second doses at about 4 or about 12 weeks. Study-wide points: Along spike, vaccine-associated CD4 TCRs were found throughout, with dominance at 160-218 and 743-854.

Some clones are missing from TCRdb's copy, which holds only in-frame ones; the method was immunoSEQ multiplex PCR. The sample lists 95,000 to 100,000 clones, about 86% seen once, with over 1.2% in the top ten. From germline, CDR1 is LGHDT and CDR2 YNNKEL (reference sequence). Losses at the gene ends were 1 base for V and 7 bases for J; bases not matched to a gene: 2. The CDR3 totals 15 residues. On this clone itself: Its antigen is not identified.

The V gene is TRBV3-1 (or the pseudogene TRBV3-2), the J gene TRBJ2-4; 12 nucleotides align to TRBD2. The sequence was collected from an adult in good health. The sequenced sample was peripheral blood, obtained on day 0 of AZD1222 vaccination. CDR3 protein: CASSQGTSGTNIQYF. The CDR3 DNA is TGTGCCAGCAGCCAAGGGACTAGCGGGACGAACATTCAGTACTTC.